A selection of T cell receptor beta chains follows, all from one sample in a study of graft-versus-host responses after intestinal transplantation. Antigens of these TCRs are unknown. The table came from immunoSEQ multiplex PCR; TCRdb's copy has only in-frame clones and leaves some out. The data contain under 150,000 clones, 85% to 95% of them singletons. Sample: unstimulated CD4+ T cells sorted from spleen or lymph node cells, taken before intestinal transplant. The receptors shown here come from a human donor who received an intestinal transplant. The CDR3 runs from the conserved cysteine through the conserved F or W. The D gene is left open where the match is weak. Where a row states a size, it is once, few, many or the class of an expanded clone; other rows omit it.

V: TRBV4-2
J: TRBJ2-5
D: TRBD2
size: -
CDR3: CASSQDSGGSGKTQYF
DNA: TGTGCCAGCAGCCAAGACAGCGGGGGGTCGGGTAAGACCCAGTACTTC

V: TRBV25-1
J: TRBJ1-6
D: -
size: -
CDR3: CASSVPDIYNSPLHF
DNA: TGTGCCAGCAGTGTTCCGGACATTTATAATTCACCCCTCCACTTT

V: TRBV10-2
J: TRBJ2-7
D: TRBD1
size: -
CDR3: CASSGQGRYEQYF
DNA: TGCGCCAGCAGTGGACAGGGGAGGTACGAGCAGTACTTC

V: TRBV9
J: TRBJ1-2
D: -
size: -
CDR3: CASSAEGVVDGYTF
DNA: TGTGCCAGCAGCGCCGAGGGGGTAGTGGATGGCTACACCTTC

V: TRBV6-1
J: TRBJ1-5
D: -
size: -
CDR3: CASSDGGNQPQHF
DNA: TGTGCCAGCAGTGATGGAGGGAATCAGCCCCAGCATTTT

V: TRBV11-2
J: TRBJ1-3
D: TRBD1
size: -
CDR3: CASSLGGRGRIGNTIYF
DNA: TGTGCCAGCAGCTTAGGAGGGAGGGGGCGAATTGGAAACACCATATATTTT

V: TRBV5-1
J: TRBJ2-2
D: -
size: -
CDR3: CASSVQARDTGELFF
DNA: TGCGCCAGCAGCGTACAGGCTAGGGACACCGGGGAGCTGTTTTTT

V: TRBV6-1
J: TRBJ1-3
D: -
size: -
CDR3: CASSEGAGNTIYF
DNA: TGTGCCAGCAGTGAGGGGGCCGGAAACACCATATATTTT

V: TRBV13
J: TRBJ2-2
D: TRBD1
size: once
CDR3: CASSFRGQGAGELFF
DNA: TGTGCCAGCAGCTTCAGGGGGCAGGGGGCCGGGGAGCTGTTTTTT

V: TRBV12-5
J: TRBJ1-5
D: TRBD1
size: once
CDR3: CASGHPYRDSTSNQPQHF
DNA: TGTGCTAGTGGTCACCCCTATCGGGACAGTACTAGCAATCAGCCCCAGCATTTT

V: TRBV7-2
J: TRBJ2-3
D: -
size: few
CDR3: CASSLGLSTDTQYF
DNA: TGTGCCAGCAGCTTGGGACTTAGCACAGATACGCAGTATTTT

V: TRBV4-2
J: TRBJ2-1
D: -
size: once
CDR3: CASSRDNEQFF
DNA: TGTGCCAGCAGCCGGGACAATGAGCAGTTCTTC

V: TRBV11-2
J: TRBJ2-5
D: -
size: few
CDR3: CASSLQAPAETQYF
DNA: TGTGCCAGCAGCCTACAGGCGCCGGCGGAGACCCAGTACTTC

V: TRBV6-5
J: TRBJ1-1
D: -
size: -
CDR3: CASRRGTANTEAFF
DNA: TGTGCCAGCAGGAGGGGGACGGCGAACACTGAAGCTTTCTTT

V: TRBV6-1
J: TRBJ1-6
D: TRBD1
size: -
CDR3: CASRQGLGDSPLHF
DNA: TGTGCCAGCAGACAGGGGCTAGGGGATTCACCCCTCCACTTT

V: TRBV5-6
J: TRBJ2-3
D: -
size: -
CDR3: CASRFAGAGTDTQYF
DNA: TGTGCCAGCAGGTTCGCGGGGGCGGGTACAGATACGCAGTATTTT

V: TRBV6-1
J: TRBJ1-3
D: -
size: -
CDR3: CASSAAGNTIYF
DNA: TGTGCCAGCAGCGCAGCTGGAAACACCATATATTTT

V: TRBV5-1
J: TRBJ1-4
D: -
size: -
CDR3: CASSTGAGVPEKLFF
DNA: TGCGCCAGCAGCACGGGTGCGGGGGTTCCTGAAAAACTGTTTTTT

V: TRBV6-5
J: TRBJ2-2
D: -
size: -
CDR3: CASSPGVNTGELFF
DNA: TGTGCCAGCAGCCCCGGTGTAAACACCGGGGAGCTGTTTTTT

V: TRBV13
J: TRBJ2-2
D: TRBD2
size: -
CDR3: CASRRAGANTGELFF
DNA: TGTGCCAGTAGGAGGGCGGGGGCGAACACCGGGGAGCTGTTTTTT

V: TRBV6-5
J: TRBJ1-2
D: -
size: -
CDR3: CASKAASGGYTF
DNA: TGTGCCAGCAAGGCCGCCTCTGGTGGCTACACCTTC

V: TRBV7-6
J: TRBJ2-1
D: TRBD2
size: few
CDR3: CASSSPTGLAGDNEQFF
DNA: TGTGCCAGCAGCTCCCCCACGGGACTAGCGGGAGACAATGAGCAGTTCTTC

V: TRBV9
J: TRBJ2-3
D: TRBD2
size: -
CDR3: CASSHGAGLAGGEDTQYF
DNA: TGTGCCAGCAGCCACGGGGCAGGACTAGCGGGGGGAGAAGATACGCAGTATTTT

V: TRBV6-5
J: TRBJ1-6
D: -
size: -
CDR3: CASSEVGGSSPLHF
DNA: TGTGCCAGCAGTGAAGTTGGAGGGTCTTCACCCCTCCACTTT

V: TRBV4-1
J: TRBJ2-5
D: -
size: -
CDR3: CASSQYHKRGIQETQYF
DNA: TGCGCCAGCAGCCAATACCACAAAAGAGGGATTCAAGAGACCCAGTACTTC

V: TRBV7-9
J: TRBJ2-1
D: TRBD2
size: -
CDR3: CASSLRGGGSSYNEQFF
DNA: TGTGCCAGCAGCTTAAGGGGCGGCGGGAGCTCCTACAATGAGCAGTTCTTC

V: TRBV6-1
J: TRBJ1-4
D: -
size: few
CDR3: CASSEAIRSTNEKLFF
DNA: TGTGCCAGCAGTGAAGCGATCAGGTCAACTAATGAAAAACTGTTTTTT

V: TRBV5-6
J: TRBJ1-2
D: -
size: -
CDR3: CASTLGSYGYTF
DNA: TGTGCCAGCACCCTAGGGAGTTATGGCTACACCTTC

V: TRBV19
J: TRBJ1-2
D: -
size: -
CDR3: CASRLQGSNYGYTF
DNA: TGTGCCAGTAGACTACAGGGATCCAACTATGGCTACACCTTC

V: TRBV5-1
J: TRBJ1-2
D: -
size: -
CDR3: CASSLTVTSGYTF
DNA: TGCGCCAGCAGCTTGACAGTAACTAGTGGCTACACCTTC

V: TRBV7-8
J: TRBJ1-4
D: -
size: -
CDR3: CASSLLDATNEKLFF
DNA: TGTGCCAGCAGCCTTCTAGATGCAACTAATGAAAAACTGTTTTTT